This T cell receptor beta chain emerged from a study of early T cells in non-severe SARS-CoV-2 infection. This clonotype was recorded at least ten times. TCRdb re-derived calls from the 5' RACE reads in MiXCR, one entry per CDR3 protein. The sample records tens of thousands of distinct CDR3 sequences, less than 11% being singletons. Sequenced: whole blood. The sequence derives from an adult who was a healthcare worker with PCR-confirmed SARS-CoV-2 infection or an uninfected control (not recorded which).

The CDR3, as DNA: TGCGCCAGCAGCTCGACAAACCTGCCCTCAGATACGCAGTATTTT. It is translated as CASSSTNLPSDTQYF. The chain employs TRBV5-1 and TRBJ2-3; D is undetermined. CDR3 length: 15 residues. V gave up 3 bases and J gave up 4 bases, with 15 bases separating them. Germline assignment: CDR1 SGHRS and CDR2 YFSETQ.